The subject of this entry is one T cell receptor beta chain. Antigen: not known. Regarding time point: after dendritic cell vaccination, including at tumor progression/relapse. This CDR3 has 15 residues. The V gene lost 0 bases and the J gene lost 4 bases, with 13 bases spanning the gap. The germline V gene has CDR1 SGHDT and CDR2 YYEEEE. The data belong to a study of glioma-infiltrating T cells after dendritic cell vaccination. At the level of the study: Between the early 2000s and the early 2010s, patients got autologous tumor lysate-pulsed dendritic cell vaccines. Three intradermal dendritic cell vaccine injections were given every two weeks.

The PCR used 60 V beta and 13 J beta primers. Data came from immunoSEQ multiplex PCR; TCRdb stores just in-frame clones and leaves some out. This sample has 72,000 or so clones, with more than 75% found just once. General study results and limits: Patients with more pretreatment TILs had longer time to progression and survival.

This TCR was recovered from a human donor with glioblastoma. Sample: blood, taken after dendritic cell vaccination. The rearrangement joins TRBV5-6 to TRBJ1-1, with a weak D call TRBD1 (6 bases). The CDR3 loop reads CASSLGAGEGTEAFF. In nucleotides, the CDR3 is TGTGCCAGCAGCTTGGGGGCAGGGGAGGGCACTGAAGCTTTCTTT.